The 14 T cell receptor beta chains reported below all come from one sample, sequenced in a study of spatial heterogeneity in lung cancer. The sample's time point: sample taken at primary tumor resection. Unsorted whole RNA from tumor, nontumor lung or frozen PBMC underwent sequencing. TCRdb used MiXCR to reprocess the 5' RACE reads, holding one entry per CDR3 protein. The data show about 41,000 distinct CDR3 sequences, with approximately 12% seen just once and about 40% held by the top ten. The sequences come from PBMCs, collected at surgery. Every receptor here comes from a female donor with early-stage non-small cell lung cancer.

As regards this clonotype: A much larger clonotype is one base distant, so this may be a read error. CDR3 protein: CASVGLAGVERFF. CDR3 sequence (DNA): TGCGCCAGCGTTGGGCTAGCGGGGGTCGAGCGGTTCTTC. This chain joins TRBV10-2 and TRBJ2-1; 10 bases fit TRBD2. The CDR3 consists of 13 residues. Germline V gene sequence: CDR1 WSHSY, CDR2 SAAADI.

In its sample, this clonotype was seen a few times. The chain couples TRBV5-1 to TRBJ2-3, with 7 bases identical to TRBD1. Per the germline V gene, CDR1 is SGHRS and CDR2 is YFSETQ. This CDR3 has 17 residues. J gave up 0 bases and V 1 base, and 8 bases lay outside the gene matches. DNA for the CDR3: TGCGCCAGCAGCTTGCGCCCACAGGGGATAAGCACAGATACGCAGTATTTT. It yields the protein CASSLRPQGISTDTQYF.

V and J are TRBV5-6 and TRBJ1-1, with 10 bases matching TRBD1. Germline-derived CDR1 and CDR2 are SGHDT and YYEEEE. The CDR3 loop spans 14 amino acids. The ends lost 2 bases at V and 8 bases at J; junction bases unmatched: 6. CDR3 residues: CASSLVGQGEEAFF. The CDR3 nucleotides are TGTGCCAGCAGCTTAGTTGGACAGGGGGAAGAAGCTTTCTTT.

In its sample, this clonotype was seen many times. V and J are TRBV7-8 and TRBJ1-3; the match to TRBD1 covers 8 bases. V lost 5 bases to trimming and J lost 2 bases; unmatched junction nucleotides: 8. Germline V lookup: CDR1 SGHVS, CDR2 FQNEAQ. The CDR3 is 16 residues long. The CDR3 nucleotides read TGTGCCAGCAGCCGAATCCTACAGGGGGCTGGAAACACCATATATTTT. This codes for CASSRILQGAGNTIYF.

Ten or more counts support this clonotype. This rearrangement joins TRBV27 to TRBJ1-1, with D unresolved. CDR3 length equals 16 residues. Deletions cut 5 bases from V and 0 bases from J, with 16 bases between. The germline V gene has CDR1 MNHEY and CDR2 SMNVEV (reference sequence). Written as DNA, the CDR3 is TGTGCCAGCAGTGGAGAACGGGTCCAAATGAACACTGAAGCTTTCTTT. Amino acids: CASSGERVQMNTEAFF.

This clonotype has ten or more counts. The V gene is TRBV4-1, the J gene TRBJ2-2, with D uncertain. Germline V gene data show CDR1 as MGHRA and CDR2 as YSYEKL. V was pared by 0 bases and J by 7 bases, with 6 bases between. This CDR3 has 13 amino acids. The CDR3 nucleotides are TGCGCCAGCAGCCAAGATCGGGTCGGGGAGCTGTTTTTT. Its translation: CASSQDRVGELFF.

The rearrangement joins TRBV7-9 to TRBJ2-5; D unresolved. Deletions cut 2 bases from V and 5 bases from J, with 6 bases between. The CDR3 extends over 12 amino acids. Germline V gives CDR1 SEHNR, CDR2 FQNEAQ (reference sequence). As DNA, the CDR3 is TGTGCCAGCAGCTTATTCGGTGAGACCCAGTACTTC. Its translation: CASSLFGETQYF.

In DNA, the CDR3 is TGCAGCGCAAGACTAGCGGGGTGGGACACCCAGTACTTC. Its translation: CSARLAGWDTQYF. The V gene is TRBV29-1, the J gene TRBJ2-5, with 11 bases aligning to TRBD2. There are 13 residues in the CDR3. V trimming: 7 bases; J trimming: 8 bases; junction bases outside the gene matches: 9. CDR1 is SQVTM, CDR2 ANQGSEA, per germline.

This chain links TRBV15 with TRBJ2-7; perhaps TRBD2 as D (5 bases). V was clipped by 6 bases and J by 6 bases, with 15 bases between them. CDR3 size: 13 residues. Germline V gene data show CDR1 as LNHNV and CDR2 as YYDKDF (reference sequence). The CDR3, as DNA: TGTGCCACCAGAAAGTCGGGGAGAGGCGAGCAGTACTTC. This translates into CATRKSGRGEQYF.

This clonotype has a handful of counts. The V and J genes are TRBV6-2 or TRBV6-3 and TRBJ1-2; tentative D call: TRBD1 (5 bases). V lost 6 bases and J 1 base, leaving 12 bases between the germline ends. There are 14 residues in the CDR3. The V gene's germline CDR1 is MNHEY and CDR2 SVGEGT. CDR3 residues: CASRQTTVNYGYTF. The CDR3 DNA reads as TGTGCCAGCAGACAGACGACAGTTAACTATGGCTACACCTTC.

This clonotype has a count of ten or more. The V gene is TRBV5-6, the J gene TRBJ2-5; 10 bases align to TRBD2. Trimming took 4 bases from V and 4 from J; bases not matched to a gene: 13. The CDR3 spans 17 residues. The germline gives CDR1 SGHDT, CDR2 YYEEEE. The CDR3 region is CASSRRSSGGLRETQYF. The CDR3 region has the DNA TGTGCCAGCAGCCGTCGGAGTAGCGGGGGGCTTCGAGAGACCCAGTACTTC.

This clonotype was found many times. As DNA, the CDR3 is TGCAGTGCTAGGTCCCCCTTAGCCAAAAACATTCAGTACTTC. This codes for CSARSPLAKNIQYF. The V call is TRBV20-1, the J call TRBJ2-4, with D uncertain. V gave up 3 bases and J gave up 0 bases, with 9 bases separating them. The CDR3 runs to 14 residues. CDR1 is DFQATT, CDR2 SNEGSKA, per germline (reference sequence).

This clonotype was counted at least ten times. The V gene is TRBV3-1, the J gene TRBJ2-2; 8 bases line up with TRBD1. The trim removed 1 base at V and 0 bases at J, leaving 4 bases unmatched. Germline V lookup: CDR1 LGHDT, CDR2 YNNKEL (reference sequence). The CDR3 covers 17 residues. The DNA for the CDR3 is TGTGCCAGCAGCCAAGGCCCGGGACAGGCGAACACCGGGGAGCTGTTTTTT. As protein: CASSQGPGQANTGELFF.

The chain combines TRBV20-1 with TRBJ2-5, with D possibly matching TRBD2 (6 bases). This CDR3 contains 12 residues. CDR1 is DFQATT and CDR2 is SNEGSKA in the germline V gene (reference sequence). Trimming took 3 bases from V and 7 from J, leaving 12 bases between them. This chain's CDR3 is CSARDYPGTQYF. The CDR3 DNA sequence: TGCAGTGCTAGGGACTATCCGGGGACCCAGTACTTC.